This is a list of T cell receptor beta chains from one sample in a study of blood T cell repertoires in COVID-19. Generated by immunoSEQ multiplex PCR, the TCRdb table keeps only in-frame clones and is missing some. Of 200,000 to 250,000 clones in the sample, approximately 88% were seen once. The specimen sequenced was PBMCs or T cells enriched from blood (not recorded which). Receptors originate from a woman aged 30 to 39 who had been exposed to COVID-19. The CDR3 runs from the conserved cysteine through the conserved F or W. Fields, in order: J gene, D gene, clone size, V gene, CDR3 protein, CDR3 DNA. The D gene is left open where the match is weak. For some rows the clone size is stated as once, few or many, or as a class when expanded; others skip it.

j_gene: TRBJ2-5; d_gene: NA; abundance: NA; v_gene: TRBV19; CDR3aa: CASSKEATAGTQYF; CDR3nt: TGTGCCAGTAGTAAGGAGGCCACGGCGGGGACCCAGTACTTC
j_gene: TRBJ1-2; d_gene: NA; abundance: NA; v_gene: TRBV11-2; CDR3aa: CASSLGLLGGYTF; CDR3nt: TGTGCCAGCAGCTTAGGACTCTTGGGTGGCTACACCTTC
j_gene: TRBJ1-1; d_gene: NA; abundance: once; v_gene: TRBV5-6; CDR3aa: CASSSLSGRAYTEAFF; CDR3nt: TGTGCCAGCAGCTCGCTATCGGGAAGAGCGTACACTGAAGCTTTCTTT
j_gene: TRBJ2-7; d_gene: NA; abundance: once; v_gene: TRBV4-1; CDR3aa: CASSQEIGGRGTYEQYF; CDR3nt: TGCGCCAGCAGCCAAGAAATCGGGGGTCGAGGGACCTACGAGCAGTACTTC
j_gene: TRBJ2-7; d_gene: TRBD1; abundance: NA; v_gene: TRBV5-1; CDR3aa: CASSPRGPSYEQYF; CDR3nt: TGCGCCAGCAGCCCCAGGGGGCCCTCCTACGAGCAGTACTTC
j_gene: TRBJ2-5; d_gene: NA; abundance: once; v_gene: TRBV19; CDR3aa: CASSVQGVRETQYF; CDR3nt: TGTGCCAGTAGTGTACAGGGAGTGAGAGAGACCCAGTACTTC
j_gene: TRBJ2-7; d_gene: NA; abundance: NA; v_gene: TRBV29-1; CDR3aa: CSVELRGKYEQYF; CDR3nt: TGCAGCGTTGAATTAAGGGGGAAGTACGAGCAGTACTTC
j_gene: TRBJ2-3; d_gene: TRBD1; abundance: NA; v_gene: TRBV20-1; CDR3aa: CSAQTGYTQYF; CDR3nt: TGCAGTGCTCAGACAGGGTATACGCAGTATTTT
j_gene: TRBJ2-7; d_gene: TRBD2; abundance: once; v_gene: TRBV28; CDR3aa: CASSPRTSGLFYEQYF; CDR3nt: TGTGCCAGCAGCCCCAGGACTAGCGGGCTTTTCTACGAGCAGTACTTC
j_gene: TRBJ2-7; d_gene: TRBD2; abundance: NA; v_gene: TRBV13; CDR3aa: CASSLGPAGGEQYF; CDR3nt: TGTGCCAGCAGCTTAGGCCCAGCGGGAGGCGAGCAGTACTTC
j_gene: TRBJ2-3; d_gene: NA; abundance: NA; v_gene: TRBV19; CDR3aa: CASSTQTSSDTQYF; CDR3nt: TGTGCCAGTAGTACTCAGACTAGTTCAGATACGCAGTATTTT
j_gene: TRBJ2-1; d_gene: NA; abundance: NA; v_gene: TRBV15; CDR3aa: CATSWRHRSNPYNEQFF; CDR3nt: TGTGCCACCAGTTGGCGGCACCGCTCAAATCCCTACAATGAGCAGTTCTTC
j_gene: TRBJ2-5; d_gene: TRBD2; abundance: NA; v_gene: TRBV3-1/TRBV3-2; CDR3aa: CASSPFREGQETQYF; CDR3nt: TGTGCCAGCAGCCCCTTTCGGGAGGGCCAGGAGACCCAGTACTTC
j_gene: TRBJ2-5; d_gene: NA; abundance: NA; v_gene: TRBV2; CDR3aa: CASTPGVETQYF; CDR3nt: TGTGCCAGCACCCCCGGGGTGGAGACCCAGTACTTC
j_gene: TRBJ2-3; d_gene: NA; abundance: NA; v_gene: TRBV11-2; CDR3aa: CASSSEPGQMLRTDTQYF; CDR3nt: TGTGCCAGCAGCTCCGAGCCCGGACAGATGTTGCGCACAGATACGCAGTATTTT
j_gene: TRBJ1-4; d_gene: NA; abundance: few; v_gene: TRBV3-1/TRBV3-2; CDR3aa: CASSQVVENEKLFF; CDR3nt: TGTGCCAGCAGCCAAGTAGTGGAGAATGAAAAACTGTTTTTT
j_gene: TRBJ2-7; d_gene: TRBD1; abundance: NA; v_gene: TRBV5-4; CDR3aa: CASSTDRGQSPYEQYF; CDR3nt: TGTGCCAGCAGCACCGACAGGGGGCAAAGTCCGTACGAGCAGTACTTC
j_gene: TRBJ1-6; d_gene: NA; abundance: NA; v_gene: TRBV6-1; CDR3aa: CASSEGGGSSPLHF; CDR3nt: TGTGCCAGCAGTGAAGGAGGGGGAAGCTCACCCCTCCACTTT
j_gene: TRBJ2-2; d_gene: NA; abundance: NA; v_gene: TRBV6-4; CDR3aa: CASSVREQGFTGELFF; CDR3nt: TGTGCCAGCAGTGTTCGGGAACAGGGTTTCACCGGGGAGCTGTTTTTT
j_gene: TRBJ2-5; d_gene: NA; abundance: NA; v_gene: TRBV11-2; CDR3aa: CASSSLLGLRLETQYF; CDR3nt: TGTGCCAGCAGCTCCCTCTTGGGCCTACGGCTGGAGACCCAGTACTTC
j_gene: TRBJ2-1; d_gene: NA; abundance: NA; v_gene: TRBV18; CDR3aa: CASSASSYNEQFF; CDR3nt: TGTGCCAGCTCGGCAAGCTCCTACAATGAGCAGTTCTTC
j_gene: TRBJ2-7; d_gene: NA; abundance: NA; v_gene: TRBV12-3/TRBV12-4; CDR3aa: CASSLQGFYEQYF; CDR3nt: TGTGCCAGCAGTTTGCAGGGTTTCTACGAGCAGTACTTC
j_gene: TRBJ2-5; d_gene: TRBD2; abundance: NA; v_gene: TRBV19; CDR3aa: CASSIGGLAGETQYF; CDR3nt: TGTGCCAGTAGTATAGGGGGACTAGCGGGGGAGACCCAGTACTTC
j_gene: TRBJ1-1; d_gene: TRBD1; abundance: NA; v_gene: TRBV24-1; CDR3aa: CATSELYGQDREGDTEAFF; CDR3nt: TGTGCCACCAGTGAGCTTTACGGACAGGACAGGGAAGGAGACACTGAAGCTTTCTTT
j_gene: TRBJ1-4; d_gene: NA; abundance: NA; v_gene: TRBV28; CDR3aa: CASSREDNEKLFF; CDR3nt: TGTGCCAGCAGCAGAGAGGATAATGAAAAACTGTTTTTT
j_gene: TRBJ2-1; d_gene: NA; abundance: NA; v_gene: TRBV11-2; CDR3aa: CASQKTAFNEQFF; CDR3nt: TGTGCCAGCCAAAAGACAGCATTCAATGAGCAGTTCTTC
j_gene: TRBJ1-2; d_gene: NA; abundance: few; v_gene: TRBV5-4; CDR3aa: CASSLNRDRGSYTF; CDR3nt: TGTGCCAGCAGCTTGAACCGGGATCGAGGAAGCTACACCTTC
j_gene: TRBJ1-2; d_gene: NA; abundance: NA; v_gene: TRBV6-9; CDR3aa: CASSYLAAYGYTF; CDR3nt: TGTGCCAGCAGTTACTTGGCGGCCTATGGCTACACCTTC
j_gene: TRBJ1-2; d_gene: NA; abundance: NA; v_gene: TRBV7-9; CDR3aa: CASSLVGGYYGYTF; CDR3nt: TGTGCCAGCAGCTTAGTTGGAGGATACTATGGCTACACCTTC
j_gene: TRBJ2-7; d_gene: TRBD1; abundance: NA; v_gene: TRBV20-1; CDR3aa: CSASGGTGYEQYF; CDR3nt: TGCAGTGCTAGTGGTGGGACAGGCTACGAGCAGTACTTC
j_gene: TRBJ1-3; d_gene: NA; abundance: NA; v_gene: TRBV18; CDR3aa: CASSPTQQGDTIYF; CDR3nt: TGTGCCAGCTCACCCACTCAACAGGGCGACACCATATATTTT
j_gene: TRBJ2-1; d_gene: TRBD2; abundance: NA; v_gene: TRBV20-1; CDR3aa: CSASVGSGTYNEQFF; CDR3nt: TGCAGTGCTAGTGTTGGTAGCGGGACCTACAATGAGCAGTTCTTC
j_gene: TRBJ1-5; d_gene: NA; abundance: NA; v_gene: TRBV7-2; CDR3aa: CASSLVARVGSQPQHF; CDR3nt: TGTGCCAGCAGCTTAGTCGCCAGGGTAGGAAGCCAGCCCCAGCATTTT
j_gene: TRBJ2-5; d_gene: TRBD2; abundance: NA; v_gene: TRBV29-1; CDR3aa: CSAPASGQETQYF; CDR3nt: TGCAGCGCCCCCGCTAGCGGGCAAGAGACCCAGTACTTC
j_gene: TRBJ1-2; d_gene: NA; abundance: NA; v_gene: TRBV6-4; CDR3aa: CASRFDRTPYGYTF; CDR3nt: TGTGCCAGCAGATTCGACAGGACCCCTTATGGCTACACCTTC
j_gene: TRBJ2-3; d_gene: TRBD2; abundance: once; v_gene: TRBV5-1; CDR3aa: CASSRAGVPDTQYF; CDR3nt: TGCGCCAGCAGCAGAGCGGGAGTTCCAGATACGCAGTATTTT
j_gene: TRBJ2-7; d_gene: NA; abundance: NA; v_gene: TRBV27; CDR3aa: CASSSTPWRDSYEQYF; CDR3nt: TGTGCCAGCAGTTCTACTCCTTGGCGGGATTCCTACGAGCAGTACTTC
j_gene: TRBJ2-7; d_gene: TRBD1; abundance: NA; v_gene: TRBV3-1/TRBV3-2; CDR3aa: CASSRTGTVYEQYF; CDR3nt: TGTGCCAGCAGCCGTACCGGGACAGTCTACGAGCAGTACTTC
j_gene: TRBJ2-7; d_gene: NA; abundance: NA; v_gene: TRBV27; CDR3aa: CASSLSGPKPYEQYF; CDR3nt: TGTGCCAGCAGTTTAAGCGGGCCCAAACCCTACGAGCAGTACTTC
j_gene: TRBJ2-5; d_gene: TRBD2; abundance: NA; v_gene: TRBV3-1/TRBV3-2; CDR3aa: CASSQEGSGLVTQYF; CDR3nt: TGTGCCAGCAGCCAAGAGGGGTCCGGACTAGTCACCCAGTACTTC
j_gene: TRBJ2-1; d_gene: TRBD2; abundance: NA; v_gene: TRBV4-2; CDR3aa: CASSQDAGGTYNEQFF; CDR3nt: TGTGCCAGCAGCCAAGATGCGGGAGGAACGTACAATGAGCAGTTCTTC
j_gene: TRBJ1-2; d_gene: NA; abundance: once; v_gene: TRBV7-2; CDR3aa: CASSLVAVNYGYTF; CDR3nt: TGTGCCAGCAGCTTAGTTGCGGTTAACTATGGCTACACCTTC
j_gene: TRBJ2-1; d_gene: NA; abundance: NA; v_gene: TRBV18; CDR3aa: CASSGTPNEQFF; CDR3nt: TGTGCCAGCTCAGGGACTCCCAATGAGCAGTTCTTC
j_gene: TRBJ1-1; d_gene: NA; abundance: NA; v_gene: TRBV19; CDR3aa: CASSIGSLGGIEAFF; CDR3nt: TGTGCCAGTAGTATAGGGAGCTTGGGGGGGATCGAGGCTTTCTTT
j_gene: TRBJ1-3; d_gene: NA; abundance: NA; v_gene: TRBV2; CDR3aa: CASSEAAYSGNTIYF; CDR3nt: TGTGCCAGCAGTGAAGCTGCCTACTCTGGAAACACCATATATTTT
j_gene: TRBJ2-1; d_gene: TRBD1; abundance: NA; v_gene: TRBV12-3/TRBV12-4; CDR3aa: CASSSTGDNEQFF; CDR3nt: TGTGCCAGCAGCTCCACAGGGGACAATGAGCAGTTCTTC
j_gene: TRBJ2-5; d_gene: TRBD2; abundance: NA; v_gene: TRBV18; CDR3aa: CASSPNQLAGGPGQETQYF; CDR3nt: TGTGCCAGCTCACCTAATCAGCTAGCGGGAGGCCCGGGCCAAGAGACCCAGTACTTC
j_gene: TRBJ2-1; d_gene: NA; abundance: NA; v_gene: TRBV25-1; CDR3aa: CASSEAVRNEQFF; CDR3nt: TGTGCCAGCAGTGAGGCCGTCCGCAATGAGCAGTTCTTC
j_gene: TRBJ2-1; d_gene: TRBD1; abundance: NA; v_gene: TRBV19; CDR3aa: CASSPPRGLGVWNEQFF; CDR3nt: TGTGCCAGTAGTCCCCCAAGGGGGCTCGGGGTTTGGAATGAGCAGTTCTTC
j_gene: TRBJ1-1; d_gene: TRBD1; abundance: NA; v_gene: TRBV4-1; CDR3aa: CASSHHPHRTGLSLSTEAFF; CDR3nt: TGCGCCAGCAGCCACCATCCCCACCGGACAGGGCTGTCCCTGAGCACTGAAGCTTTCTTT
j_gene: TRBJ2-1; d_gene: NA; abundance: NA; v_gene: TRBV24-1; CDR3aa: CATSDSGYNEQFF; CDR3nt: TGTGCCACCAGTGATTCCGGCTACAATGAGCAGTTCTTC
j_gene: TRBJ2-1; d_gene: NA; abundance: NA; v_gene: TRBV5-1; CDR3aa: CASSFRGSVGEQFF; CDR3nt: TGCGCCAGCAGCTTTCGCGGGTCCGTCGGTGAGCAGTTCTTC
j_gene: TRBJ1-1; d_gene: NA; abundance: once; v_gene: TRBV5-1; CDR3aa: CASRKGENTEAFF; CDR3nt: TGCGCCAGCAGGAAGGGGGAGAACACTGAAGCTTTCTTT
j_gene: TRBJ1-2; d_gene: TRBD1; abundance: NA; v_gene: TRBV6-2/TRBV6-3; CDR3aa: CASSYSRDRGFDGYTF; CDR3nt: TGTGCCAGCAGTTACTCGAGGGACAGGGGATTCGATGGCTACACCTTC
j_gene: TRBJ2-3; d_gene: TRBD2; abundance: once; v_gene: TRBV3-1/TRBV3-2; CDR3aa: CASSQGLAGGTDTQYF; CDR3nt: TGTGCCAGCAGCCAAGGTCTAGCGGGAGGAACAGATACGCAGTATTTT
j_gene: TRBJ2-2; d_gene: NA; abundance: NA; v_gene: TRBV7-2; CDR3aa: CASSLTSWYDNTGELFF; CDR3nt: TGTGCCAGCAGCTTAACGAGCTGGTACGATAACACCGGGGAGCTGTTTTTT
j_gene: TRBJ1-3; d_gene: TRBD1; abundance: NA; v_gene: TRBV2; CDR3aa: CASRRQGPGGNTIYF; CDR3nt: TGTGCCAGCAGGAGACAGGGCCCGGGAGGAAACACCATATATTTT
j_gene: TRBJ1-5; d_gene: TRBD1; abundance: NA; v_gene: TRBV30; CDR3aa: CAWSKDRGGQPQHF; CDR3nt: TGTGCCTGGAGTAAGGACAGGGGAGGTCAGCCCCAGCATTTT
j_gene: TRBJ2-7; d_gene: TRBD2; abundance: NA; v_gene: TRBV6-5; CDR3aa: CASRVTSGSEQYF; CDR3nt: TGTGCCAGCAGGGTGACTAGCGGGAGCGAGCAGTACTTC